A single sample gave rise to the 3 T cell receptor beta chains below, sequenced in a study of technical replicates of blood from a handful of donors. Sequencing was performed with immunoSEQ multiplex PCR; in TCRdb, only in-frame clones are kept and a portion is missing. The sample holds some 90,000 clones, around 96% seen once. Specimen: T cells isolated from PBMCs. These receptors originate from a human donor in good health.

This chain links TRBV6-5 with TRBJ2-7; TRBD2 is a possible D gene (5 bases). The CDR3 is 12 amino acids. Germline CDR1 reads MNHEY; CDR2 reads SVGAGI. Trimming left V 5 bases short and J 6 bases short, with 11 bases between. CDR3 loop: CASSPDFTEQYF. In DNA, the CDR3 is TGTGCCAGCAGTCCGGACTTTACCGAGCAGTACTTC.

The genes are TRBV7-2 and TRBJ1-1; D not certain. Trimming took 5 bases from V and 0 from J, leaving 7 bases between them. The CDR3 extends over 13 amino acids. CDR1 and CDR2 from the germline V gene are SGHTA and FQGNSA. The CDR3 spells CASSRGMNTEAFF. DNA for the CDR3: TGTGCCAGCAGCCGGGGAATGAACACTGAAGCTTTCTTT.

The chain recombines TRBV27 with TRBJ2-7; possibly TRBD2 for D (5 bases). This CDR3 contains 14 residues. The ends were cut back, 2 bases at V and 3 bases at J, with 11 bases in the middle. Germline V gene lookup returns CDR1 MNHEY and CDR2 SMNVEV (reference sequence). The CDR3 region has the DNA TGTGCCAGCAGTTTAGGGAGATCTGACTACGAGCAGTACTTC. Protein: CASSLGRSDYEQYF.